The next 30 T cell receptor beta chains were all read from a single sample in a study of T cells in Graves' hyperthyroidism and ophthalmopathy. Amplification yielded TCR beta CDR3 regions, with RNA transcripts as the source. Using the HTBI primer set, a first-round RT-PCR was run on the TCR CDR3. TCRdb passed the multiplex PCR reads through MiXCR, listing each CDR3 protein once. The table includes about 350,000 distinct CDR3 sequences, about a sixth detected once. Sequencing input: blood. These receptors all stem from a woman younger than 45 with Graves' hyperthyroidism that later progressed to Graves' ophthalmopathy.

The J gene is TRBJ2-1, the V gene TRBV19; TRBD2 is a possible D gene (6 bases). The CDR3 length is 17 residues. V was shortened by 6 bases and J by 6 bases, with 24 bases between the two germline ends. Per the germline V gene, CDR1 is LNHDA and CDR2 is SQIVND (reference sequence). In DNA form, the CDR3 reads TGTGCCAGTAGCCCACGGGCCCCGGGAGAGGACCTCAATGAGCAGTTCTTC. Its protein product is CASSPRAPGEDLNEQFF.

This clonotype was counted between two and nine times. CDR3 DNA: TGTGCCAGCAGCTTAAGCCTAGTTCCCAATGAGCAGTTCTTC. As protein: CASSLSLVPNEQFF. V is TRBV7-2 and J is TRBJ2-1; D is unclear. Germline values: CDR1 SGHTA, CDR2 FQGNSA. The CDR3 loop spans 14 amino acids. V was clipped by 2 bases and J by 6 bases, with 11 bases between them.

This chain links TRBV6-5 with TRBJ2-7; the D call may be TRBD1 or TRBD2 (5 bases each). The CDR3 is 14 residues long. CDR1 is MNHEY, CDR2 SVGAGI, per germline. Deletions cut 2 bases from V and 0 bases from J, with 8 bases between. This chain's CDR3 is CASSYGTRSYEQYF. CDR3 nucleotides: TGTGCCAGCAGTTACGGGACGCGCTCCTACGAGCAGTACTTC.

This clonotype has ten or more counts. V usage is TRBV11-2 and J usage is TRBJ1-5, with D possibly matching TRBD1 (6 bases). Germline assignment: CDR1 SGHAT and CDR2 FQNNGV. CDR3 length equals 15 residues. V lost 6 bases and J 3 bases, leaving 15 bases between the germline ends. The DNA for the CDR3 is TGTGCCAGCAGTCACATTAGGGGGTTCAATCAGCCCCAGCATTTT. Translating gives CASSHIRGFNQPQHF.

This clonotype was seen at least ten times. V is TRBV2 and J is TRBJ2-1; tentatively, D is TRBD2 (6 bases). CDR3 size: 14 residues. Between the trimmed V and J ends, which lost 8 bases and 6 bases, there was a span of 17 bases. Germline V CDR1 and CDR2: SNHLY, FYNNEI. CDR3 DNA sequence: TGTGCCAGCTGGAGGGCTAGCGTAACCAATGAGCAGTTCTTC. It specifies CASWRASVTNEQFF.

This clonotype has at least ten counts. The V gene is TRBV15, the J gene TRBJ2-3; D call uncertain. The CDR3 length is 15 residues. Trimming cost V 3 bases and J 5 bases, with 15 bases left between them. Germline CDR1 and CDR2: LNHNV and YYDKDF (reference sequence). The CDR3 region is CATSSVGLLVDTQYF. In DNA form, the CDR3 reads TGTGCCACCAGCAGTGTCGGATTGCTGGTAGATACGCAGTATTTT.

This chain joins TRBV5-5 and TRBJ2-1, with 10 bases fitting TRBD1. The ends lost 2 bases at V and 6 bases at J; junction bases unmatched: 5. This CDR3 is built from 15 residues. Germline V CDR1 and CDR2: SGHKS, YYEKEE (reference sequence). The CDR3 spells CASSFSGQGFNEQFF. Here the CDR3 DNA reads TGTGCCAGCAGCTTTTCGGGACAGGGGTTCAATGAGCAGTTCTTC.

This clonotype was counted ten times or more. CDR3 nucleotides: TGTGCCAGCTCTTCCGGACAGGGAGGGGGCTATGGCTACACCTTC. It is translated as CASSSGQGGGYGYTF. The rearrangement joins TRBV2 to TRBJ1-2, with TRBD1 identical over 8 bases. The CDR3 is made up of 15 amino acids. Germline V gene data show CDR1 as SNHLY and CDR2 as FYNNEI. V was pared by 8 bases and J by 4 bases, with 12 bases of the junction left unmatched.

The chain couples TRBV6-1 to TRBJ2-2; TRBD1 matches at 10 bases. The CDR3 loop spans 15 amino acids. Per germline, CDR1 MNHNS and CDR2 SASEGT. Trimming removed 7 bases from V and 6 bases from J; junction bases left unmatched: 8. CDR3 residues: CASTRDRGRAGELFF. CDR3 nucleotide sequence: TGTGCCAGCACCCGGGACAGGGGACGCGCCGGGGAGCTGTTTTTT.

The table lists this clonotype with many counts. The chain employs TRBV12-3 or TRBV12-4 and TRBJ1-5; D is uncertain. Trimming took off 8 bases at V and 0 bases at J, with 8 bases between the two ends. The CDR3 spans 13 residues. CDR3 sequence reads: CASGRNSNQPQHF. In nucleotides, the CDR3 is TGTGCCAGCGGTCGGAATAGCAATCAGCCCCAGCATTTT.

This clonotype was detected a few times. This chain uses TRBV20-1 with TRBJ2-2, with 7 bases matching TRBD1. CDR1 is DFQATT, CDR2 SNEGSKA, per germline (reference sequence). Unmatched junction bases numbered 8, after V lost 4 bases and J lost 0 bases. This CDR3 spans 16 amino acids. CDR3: CSANQLTGTNTGELFF. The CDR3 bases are TGCAGTGCTAATCAACTGACAGGGACGAACACCGGGGAGCTGTTTTTT.

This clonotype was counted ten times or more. CDR3 DNA sequence: TGTGCCAGCAGCGGGACAGGGGTCGGAGGCAATCAGCCCCAGCATTTT. It is translated as CASSGTGVGGNQPQHF. This chain connects TRBV2 to TRBJ1-5, with 10 bases that match TRBD1. This CDR3 spans 16 amino acids. In germline, CDR1 is SNHLY, CDR2 FYNNEI. V trimming: 6 bases; J trimming: 2 bases; junction bases outside the gene matches: 7. The variable domain in full, completed from reference TRBV2 and TRBJ1-5, reads EPEVTQTPSHQVTQMGQEVILRCVPISNHLYFYWYRQILGQKVEFLVSFYNNEISEKSEIFDDQFSVERPDGSNFTLKIRSTKLEDSAMYFCASSGTGVGGNQPQHFGDGTRLSIL.

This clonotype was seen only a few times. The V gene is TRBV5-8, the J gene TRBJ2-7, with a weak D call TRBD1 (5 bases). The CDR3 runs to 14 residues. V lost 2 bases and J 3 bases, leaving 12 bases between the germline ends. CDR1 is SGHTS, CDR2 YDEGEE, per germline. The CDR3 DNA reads TGTGCCAGCAGCTTCCCAGGGAACCTCTACGAGCAGTACTTC. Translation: CASSFPGNLYEQYF.

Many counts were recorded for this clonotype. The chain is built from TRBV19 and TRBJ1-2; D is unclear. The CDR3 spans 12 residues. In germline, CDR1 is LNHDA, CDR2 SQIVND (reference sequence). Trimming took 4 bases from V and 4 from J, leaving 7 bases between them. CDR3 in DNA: TGTGCCAGTAGTAGGGGTTCCTATGGCTACACCTTC. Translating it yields CASSRGSYGYTF.

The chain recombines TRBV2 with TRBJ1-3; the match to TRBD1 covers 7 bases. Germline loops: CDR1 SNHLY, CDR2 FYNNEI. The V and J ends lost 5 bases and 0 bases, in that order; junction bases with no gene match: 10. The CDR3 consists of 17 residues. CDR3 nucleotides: TGTGCCAGCAGTTCCGTTACAGGGGTTTCCTCTGGAAACACCATATATTTT. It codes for CASSSVTGVSSGNTIYF.

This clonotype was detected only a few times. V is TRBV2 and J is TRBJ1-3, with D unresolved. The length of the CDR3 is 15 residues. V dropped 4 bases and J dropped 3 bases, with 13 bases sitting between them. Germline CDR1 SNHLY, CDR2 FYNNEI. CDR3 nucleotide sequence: TGTGCCAGCAGTGTTACACAGAATTATGGAAACACCATATATTTT. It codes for CASSVTQNYGNTIYF. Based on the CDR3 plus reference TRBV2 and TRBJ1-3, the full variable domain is EPEVTQTPSHQVTQMGQEVILRCVPISNHLYFYWYRQILGQKVEFLVSFYNNEISEKSEIFDDQFSVERPDGSNFTLKIRSTKLEDSAMYFCASSVTQNYGNTIYFGEGSWLTVV.

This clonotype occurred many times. CDR3 coding DNA: TGTGCCAGCAGTGCCAAGAACACCGGGGAGCTGTTTTTT. This translates into CASSAKNTGELFF. V usage is TRBV28 and J usage is TRBJ2-2; D is unclear. The CDR3 runs 13 residues. Germline-derived CDR1 and CDR2 are MDHEN and SYDVKM. V dropped 5 bases and J dropped 1 base, with 5 bases sitting between them.

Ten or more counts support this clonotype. CDR3 nucleotides: TGTGCCACCAGCAGATTCGTGAACACTGAAGCTTTCTTT. Its translation is CATSRFVNTEAFF. The rearrangement joins TRBV15 to TRBJ1-1; no clear D gene. CDR1 is LNHNV, CDR2 YYDKDF, per germline (reference sequence). The CDR3 extends over 13 amino acids. The germline V and J ends were trimmed by 2 bases and 0 bases, with 4 bases remaining between them.

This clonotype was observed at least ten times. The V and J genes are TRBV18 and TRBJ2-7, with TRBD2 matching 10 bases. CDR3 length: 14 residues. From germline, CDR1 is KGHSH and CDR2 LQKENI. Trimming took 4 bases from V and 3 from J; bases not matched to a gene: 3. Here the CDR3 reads CASSRGTSDYEQYF. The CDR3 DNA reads TGTGCCAGCTCACGCGGGACTAGCGACTACGAGCAGTACTTC.

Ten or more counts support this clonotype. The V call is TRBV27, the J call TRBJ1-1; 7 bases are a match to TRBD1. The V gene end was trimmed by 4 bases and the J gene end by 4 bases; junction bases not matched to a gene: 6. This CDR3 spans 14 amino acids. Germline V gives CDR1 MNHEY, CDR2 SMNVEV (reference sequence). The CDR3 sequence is CASSSRQGGTEAFF. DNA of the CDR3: TGTGCCAGCAGTTCGCGACAGGGTGGCACTGAAGCTTTCTTT.

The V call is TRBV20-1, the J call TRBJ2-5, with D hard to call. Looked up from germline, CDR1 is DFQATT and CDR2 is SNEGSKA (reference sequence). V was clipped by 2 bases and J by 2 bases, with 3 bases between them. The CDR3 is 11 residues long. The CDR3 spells CSARHQETQYF. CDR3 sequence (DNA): TGCAGTGCTAGACATCAAGAGACCCAGTACTTC.

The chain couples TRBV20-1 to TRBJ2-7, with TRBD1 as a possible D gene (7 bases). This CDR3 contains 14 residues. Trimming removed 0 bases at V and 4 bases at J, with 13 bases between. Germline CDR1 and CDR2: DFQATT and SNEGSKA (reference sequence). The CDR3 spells CSARDWTGGYEQYF. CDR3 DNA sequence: TGCAGTGCTAGAGATTGGACAGGAGGGTACGAGCAGTACTTC.

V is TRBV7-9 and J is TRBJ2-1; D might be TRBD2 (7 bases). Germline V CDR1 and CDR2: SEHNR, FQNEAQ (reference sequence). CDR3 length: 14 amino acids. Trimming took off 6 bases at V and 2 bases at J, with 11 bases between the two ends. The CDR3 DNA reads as TGTGCCAGCAGTGCGGGGGCCGCCTACAATGAGCAGTTCTTC. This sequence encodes CASSAGAAYNEQFF. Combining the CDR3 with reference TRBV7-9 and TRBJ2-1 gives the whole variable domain DTGVSQNPRHKITKRGQNVTFRCDPISEHNRLYWYRQTLGQGPEFLTYFQNEAQLEKSRLLSDRFSAERPKGSFSTLEIQRTEQGDSAMYLCASSAGAAYNEQFFGPGTRLTVL.

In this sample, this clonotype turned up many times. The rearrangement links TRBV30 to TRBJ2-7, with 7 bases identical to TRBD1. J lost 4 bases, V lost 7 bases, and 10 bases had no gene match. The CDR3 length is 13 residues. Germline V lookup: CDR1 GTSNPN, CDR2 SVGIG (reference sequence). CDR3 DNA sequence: TGTGCCTTACAGGGGCCGGGTGAGTACGAGCAGTACTTC. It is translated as CALQGPGEYEQYF.

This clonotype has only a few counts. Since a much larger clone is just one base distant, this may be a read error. The CDR3 here is CASTSTDTQYF. As DNA, the CDR3 is TGTGCCAGCACGAGCACAGATACGCAGTATTTT. The chain couples TRBV25-1 to TRBJ2-3; D is uncertain. Per germline, CDR1 MGHDK and CDR2 SYGVNS. This CDR3 spans 11 amino acids. The ends were cut back, 7 bases at V and 0 bases at J, with 2 bases in the middle. Full variable domain (rest looked up from reference TRBV25-1 and TRBJ2-3): EADIYQTPRYLVIGTGKKITLECSQTMGHDKMYWYQQDPGMELHLIHYSYGVNSTEKGDLSSESTVSRIRTEHFPLTLESARPSHTSQYLCASTSTDTQYFGPGTRLTVL.

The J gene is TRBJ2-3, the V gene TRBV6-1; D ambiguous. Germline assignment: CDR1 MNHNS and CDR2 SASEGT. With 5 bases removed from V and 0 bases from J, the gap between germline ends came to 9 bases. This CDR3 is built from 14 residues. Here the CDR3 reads CASSFTISTDTQYF. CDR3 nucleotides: TGTGCCAGCAGTTTCACTATCAGCACAGATACGCAGTATTTT.

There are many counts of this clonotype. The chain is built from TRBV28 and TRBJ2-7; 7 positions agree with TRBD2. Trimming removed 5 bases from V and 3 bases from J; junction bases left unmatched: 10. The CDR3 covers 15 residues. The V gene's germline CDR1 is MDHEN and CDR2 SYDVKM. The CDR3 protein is CASSGASGSFYEQYF. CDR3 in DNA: TGTGCCAGCAGTGGGGCTAGCGGCAGCTTCTACGAGCAGTACTTC.

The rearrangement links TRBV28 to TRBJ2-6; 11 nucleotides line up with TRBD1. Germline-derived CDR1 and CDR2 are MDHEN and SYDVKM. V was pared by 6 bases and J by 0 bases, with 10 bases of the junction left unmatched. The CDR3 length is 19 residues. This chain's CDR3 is CASSGRPGTGGSGANVLTF. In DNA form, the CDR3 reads TGTGCCAGCAGCGGGCGACCCGGGACAGGGGGCTCTGGGGCCAACGTCCTGACTTTC.

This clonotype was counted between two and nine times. The DNA of the CDR3 is TGCGCCAGCAGCCAAGATCCTAGTGTCTCCGGGGAGCTGTTTTTT. Its translation is CASSQDPSVSGELFF. This chain joins TRBV4-1 and TRBJ2-2, with D hard to call. Germline lookup yields CDR1 MGHRA and CDR2 YSYEKL. V gave up 0 bases and J gave up 6 bases, with 11 bases separating them. The CDR3 sequence is 15 residues long.

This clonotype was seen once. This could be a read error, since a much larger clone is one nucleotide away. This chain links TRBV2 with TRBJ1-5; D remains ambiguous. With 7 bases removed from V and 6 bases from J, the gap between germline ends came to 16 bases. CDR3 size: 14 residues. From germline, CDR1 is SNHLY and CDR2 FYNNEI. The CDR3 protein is CASTTSSRSQPQHF. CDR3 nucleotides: TGTGCCAGCACCACTTCATCCCGCAGTCAGCCCCAGCATTTT. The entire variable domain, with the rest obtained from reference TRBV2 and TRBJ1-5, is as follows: EPEVTQTPSHQVTQMGQEVILRCVPISNHLYFYWYRQILGQKVEFLVSFYNNEISEKSEIFDDQFSVERPDGSNFTLKIRSTKLEDSAMYFCASTTSSRSQPQHFGDGTRLSIL.